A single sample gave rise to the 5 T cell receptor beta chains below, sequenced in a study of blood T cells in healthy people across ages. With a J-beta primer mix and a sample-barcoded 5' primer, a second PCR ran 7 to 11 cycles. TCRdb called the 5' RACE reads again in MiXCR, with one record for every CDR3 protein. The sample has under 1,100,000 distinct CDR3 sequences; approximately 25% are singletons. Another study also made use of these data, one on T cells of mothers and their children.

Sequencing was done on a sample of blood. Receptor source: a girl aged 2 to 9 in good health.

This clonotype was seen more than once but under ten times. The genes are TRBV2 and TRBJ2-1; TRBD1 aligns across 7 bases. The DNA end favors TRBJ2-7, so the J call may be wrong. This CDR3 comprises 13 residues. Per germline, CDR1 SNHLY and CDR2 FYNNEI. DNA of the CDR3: TGTGCCAGCATTAGGGGACAGAACTACGAGCAGTACTTC. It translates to CASIRGQNYEQYF.

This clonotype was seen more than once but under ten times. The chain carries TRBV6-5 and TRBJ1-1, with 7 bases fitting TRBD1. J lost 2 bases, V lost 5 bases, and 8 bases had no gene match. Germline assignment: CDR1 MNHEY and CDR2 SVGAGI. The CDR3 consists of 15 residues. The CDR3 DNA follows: TGTGCCAGCAGTACGACAGGGAAGACAAACACTGAAGCTTTCTTT. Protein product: CASSTTGKTNTEAFF.

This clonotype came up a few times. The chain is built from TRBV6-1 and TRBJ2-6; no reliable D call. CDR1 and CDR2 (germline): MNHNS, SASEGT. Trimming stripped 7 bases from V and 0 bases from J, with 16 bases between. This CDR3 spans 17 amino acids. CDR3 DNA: TGTGCCAGCATGCAAAGGAAGGTATCCTCTGGGGCCAACGTCCTGACTTTC. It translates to CASMQRKVSSGANVLTF.

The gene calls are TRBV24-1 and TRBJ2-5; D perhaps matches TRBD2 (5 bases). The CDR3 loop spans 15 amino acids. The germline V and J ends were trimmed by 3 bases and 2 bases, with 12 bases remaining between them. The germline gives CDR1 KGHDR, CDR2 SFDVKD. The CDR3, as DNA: TGTGCCACCAGTGATCCAGAGCCGGGGCAAGAGACCCAGTACTTC. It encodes CATSDPEPGQETQYF.

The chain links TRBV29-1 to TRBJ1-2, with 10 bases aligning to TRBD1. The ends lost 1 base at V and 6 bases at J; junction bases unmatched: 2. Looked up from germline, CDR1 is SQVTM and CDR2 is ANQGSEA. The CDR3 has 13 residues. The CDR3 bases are TGCAGCGTTGAAGGTGGGACAGGGGATGGCTACACCTTC. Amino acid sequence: CSVEGGTGDGYTF.